The present entry profiles one TCR beta chain with its context. The sample is drawn from a study of early T cells in non-severe SARS-CoV-2 infection. The germline gives CDR1 MNHEY, CDR2 SVGEGT. Trimming removed 6 bases from V and 6 bases from J, with 15 bases in between. The CDR3 length is 14 residues. TCRdb independently ran MiXCR on the 5' RACE reads; one entry per CDR3 protein. Among 65,000 to 95,000 distinct CDR3 sequences, 12% were seen once, and the ten largest hold 15% to 17%. The source material was whole blood, sampled at baseline. V gene TRBV6-2 or TRBV6-3 combines with J gene TRBJ2-1; TRBD1 might be the D (6 bases). The TCR was taken from an adult who was a healthcare worker with PCR-confirmed SARS-CoV-2 infection or an uninfected control (not recorded which). The donor label of this sample is uncertain. The DNA for the CDR3 is TGTGCCAGCAGAAGGGGACACACAAGCAATGAGCAGTTCTTC. This encodes CASRRGHTSNEQFF.